This TCR beta chain came from a study of beta chain features in type 1 diabetes. Every bit of the isolated RNA underwent reverse transcription, so sequencing read expressed TCRB transcripts. Here immunoSEQ multiplex PCR was the method, and the copy in TCRdb shows in-frame clones only, minus some. The top ten hold less than 0.035% of the sample, which has roughly 230,000 clones, over 8.5% seen once. The V gene's germline CDR1 is SGDLS and CDR2 YYNGEE. CDR3 length: 16 amino acids. V trimming: 0 bases; J trimming: 7 bases; junction bases outside the gene matches: 10. This clonotype was obtained from a woman aged 18-35 years in good health. The rearrangement links TRBV9 to TRBJ1-5; 7 nucleotides agree with TRBD1. Sequenced input: naive CD4+ T cells from blood. CDR3 DNA: TGTGCCAGCAGCGTAGGAGGACAGGTAGAGGGGCAGCCCCAGCATTTT. Its translation is CASSVGGQVEGQPQHF.